This TCR beta chain was obtained from a study of T cells expressing NK-cell markers. Study-level points and caveats: In several donors, dominant clonotypes made up about 28.3-60.1% of CD3+CD56-NKG2C+ cells.

The CDR3 is 13 residues long. From germline, CDR1 is SGHNT and CDR2 YYREEE (reference sequence). As the method of synthesis, 5'RACE template switching with UMIs yielded TCR beta cDNA. Each CDR3 protein gets one entry in TCRdb, which reprocessed the 5' RACE reads and gives no DNA. The sample totals about 260,000 distinct CDR3 sequences; its top ten clones hold 4.2%. As regards this clonotype: Its antigen is currently unknown.

The source is a woman aged 18-69 years in good health. The sample taken for sequencing was blood T cells: a sorted CD56 or NKG2C T cell subset, CD4+ or CD8+ T cells, or bulk PBMC T cells (not recorded which). The gene calls are TRBV5-4 and TRBJ2-5. CDR3 sequence: CASSLGQKETQYF. Full variable domain (remainder filled in from reference TRBV5-4 and TRBJ2-5): ETGVTQSPTHLIKTRGQQVTLRCSSQSGHNTVSWYQQALGQGPQFIFQYYREEENGRGNFPPRFSGLQFPNYSSELNVNALELDDSALYLCASSLGQKETQYFGPGTRLLVL.